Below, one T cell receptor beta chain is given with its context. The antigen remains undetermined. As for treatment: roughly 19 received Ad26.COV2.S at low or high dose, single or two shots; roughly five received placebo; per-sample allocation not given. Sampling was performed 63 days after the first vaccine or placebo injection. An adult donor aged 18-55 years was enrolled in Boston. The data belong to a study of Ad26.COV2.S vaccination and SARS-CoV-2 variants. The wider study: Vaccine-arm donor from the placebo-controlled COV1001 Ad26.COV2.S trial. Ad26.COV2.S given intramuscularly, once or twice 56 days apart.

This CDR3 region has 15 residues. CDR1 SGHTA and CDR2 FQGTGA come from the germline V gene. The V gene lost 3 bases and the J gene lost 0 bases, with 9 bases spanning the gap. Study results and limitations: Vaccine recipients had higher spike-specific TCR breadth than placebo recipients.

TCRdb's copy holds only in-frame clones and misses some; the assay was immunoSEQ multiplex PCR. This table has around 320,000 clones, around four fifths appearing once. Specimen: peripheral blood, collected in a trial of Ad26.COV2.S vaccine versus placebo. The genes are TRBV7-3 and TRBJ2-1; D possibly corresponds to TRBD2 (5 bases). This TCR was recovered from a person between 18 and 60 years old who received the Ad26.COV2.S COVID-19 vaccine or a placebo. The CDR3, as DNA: TGTGCCAGCAGCTTTTCGGGGAGCTCCTACAATGAGCAGTTCTTC. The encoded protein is CASSFSGSSYNEQFF.